The 26 T cell receptor beta chains below all came from one sample that was sequenced in a study of a mutant IDH1 vaccine in newly diagnosed glioma. Stated time point: week 23, last vaccination. The study gave 300 ug of mutant IDH1 20-mer peptide per vaccine dose, with topical imiquimod. Their antigens are not known. This table comes from immunoSEQ multiplex PCR, and its TCRdb copy is limited to in-frame clones, with some not included. The sample includes about 82,000 clones, 85% of them seen just once. The specimen was PBMCs, collected from a glioma patient whose treatment included an IDH1 peptide vaccine. The receptors come from a man aged 25-45 years with glioma. Some clones in this sample may be carry-over from other donors' samples.

The sample holds a few counts of this clone. V gene TRBV19 combines with J gene TRBJ1-5; no definite D call. There are 15 residues in the CDR3. The V end was cut by 3 bases, the J end by 0 bases, with 9 bases between. From germline, CDR1 is LNHDA and CDR2 SQIVND (reference sequence). As DNA, the CDR3 is TGTGCCAGTAGTATTAACGGGAATAGCAATCAGCCCCAGCATTTT. Protein sequence: CASSINGNSNQPQHF.

The genes are TRBV27 and TRBJ1-5; D is undetermined. Germline CDR1 reads MNHEY; CDR2 reads SMNVEV (reference sequence). Trimming left V 8 bases short and J 3 bases short, with 14 bases between. The CDR3 extends over 14 amino acids. The CDR3 DNA sequence: TGTGCCAGCGGAAGTGCCCCGCTCAATCAGCCCCAGCATTTT. Its protein is CASGSAPLNQPQHF.

This chain joins TRBV7-8 and TRBJ2-5; no clear D gene. Germline V gives CDR1 SGHVS, CDR2 FQNEAQ. This CDR3 contains 13 residues. Trimming removed 2 bases from V and 3 bases from J, with 7 bases in between. The CDR3 DNA reads as TGTGCCAGCAGCTTATTTATAGAAGAGACCCAGTACTTC. Amino acids: CASSLFIEETQYF.

The rearrangement links TRBV28 to TRBJ2-1; D gene unclear. The V end was cut by 6 bases, the J end by 9 bases, with 9 bases between. The CDR3 length is 11 residues. Germline assignment: CDR1 MDHEN and CDR2 SYDVKM. The CDR3 DNA reads as TGTGCCAGCAGATCGGATGGTGAGCAGTTCTTC. Its translation is CASRSDGEQFF.

This clone has more than one count but fewer than ten. The J gene is TRBJ1-1, the V gene TRBV10-3; 7 bases match TRBD1. The ends lost 6 bases at V and 3 bases at J; junction bases unmatched: 4. Per germline, CDR1 ENHRY and CDR2 SYGVKD. The CDR3 has 13 amino acids. This chain's CDR3 is CAIRGTDYTEAFF. Here the CDR3 DNA reads TGTGCCATCAGGGGGACAGATTACACTGAAGCTTTCTTT.

This chain uses TRBV7-9 with TRBJ2-3, with 9 bases lining up with TRBD2. CDR3 size: 16 residues. Per germline, CDR1 SEHNR and CDR2 FQNEAQ (reference sequence). The V segment lost 0 bases and the J segment 4 bases; nucleotides outside the gene matches: 5. CDR3 residues: CASSLASGSGSDTQYF. The CDR3 bases are TGTGCCAGCAGCTTAGCTAGCGGGAGTGGGTCAGATACGCAGTATTTT.

This clone was seen just once. V is TRBV5-4 and J is TRBJ2-1, with D perhaps matching TRBD2 (6 bases). Trimming shortened V by 1 base and J by 8 bases, and 13 bases separated the two germline ends. This CDR3 is 14 amino acids long. Looked up from germline, CDR1 is SGHNT and CDR2 is YYREEE (reference sequence). The CDR3 region is CASSLKDPGDEQFF. The CDR3 bases are TGTGCCAGCAGCTTGAAGGACCCGGGGGATGAGCAGTTCTTC.

Worth noting for this clone: A read error may account for a junction end that differs from germline. This sequence joins TRBV28 and TRBJ2-3, with 9 bases matching TRBD2. This CDR3 comprises 15 residues. Germline V lookup: CDR1 MDHEN, CDR2 SYDVKM. The CDR3 loop reads CASSFAGGSTDTQYF. CDR3 DNA sequence: TGTGCCAGCAGTTTTGCGGGAGGGAGCACGGATACGCAGTATTTT.

The rearrangement links TRBV4-3 to TRBJ2-3; the D is unclear. Germline CDR1 LGHNA, CDR2 YSLEER. The CDR3 spans 14 residues. V lost 6 bases to trimming and J lost 4 bases, with 14 bases between them. CDR3 protein: CASSQSVPADTQYF. The CDR3 DNA reads as TGCGCCAGCAGTCAATCGGTGCCAGCAGATACGCAGTATTTT.

Points on this clone: The sample carries other DNA sequences with the same CDR3. V usage is TRBV5-4 and J usage is TRBJ2-1, with D possibly TRBD2 on 5 matching bases. This CDR3 comprises 13 residues. Trimming pared 0 bases from V and 7 bases from J, leaving 8 bases between. Germline CDR1 is SGHNT and CDR2 is YYREEE (reference sequence). Written as DNA, the CDR3 is TGTGCCAGCAGCTTGGCCGGGGTTAATGAGCAGTTCTTC. Translated: CASSLAGVNEQFF.

This rearrangement joins TRBV9 to TRBJ2-7, with D perhaps matching TRBD2 (6 bases). There are 15 residues in the CDR3. The V end lost 1 base, the J end lost 4 bases, and 15 bases lay between the germline ends. CDR1 and CDR2 (germline): SGDLS, YYNGEE. The CDR3 region is CASSVKGGMIYEQYF. As DNA, the CDR3 is TGTGCCAGCAGCGTAAAGGGCGGGATGATTTACGAGCAGTACTTC.

The chain combines TRBV9 with TRBJ2-7; D may match TRBD1 or TRBD2 (5 bases each). Germline loops: CDR1 SGDLS, CDR2 YYNGEE. Trimming pared 3 bases from V and 6 bases from J, leaving 19 bases between. The CDR3 covers 15 residues. The DNA of the CDR3 is TGTGCCAGCAGCGCCTCCGGGACCTACGCCTCCGAGCAGTACTTC. Amino acid sequence: CASSASGTYASEQYF.

The rearrangement uses TRBV7-7 and TRBJ2-3; D assignment may be TRBD1 or TRBD2 (6 bases each). Germline V lookup: CDR1 SSHAT, CDR2 FNYEAQ (reference sequence). Trimming removed 4 bases at V and 9 bases at J, with 14 bases between. The CDR3 totals 13 residues. The CDR3 is CASSSGVEGTQYF. Written as DNA, the CDR3 is TGTGCCAGCAGCTCAGGGGTGGAGGGGACGCAGTATTTT. Combining the CDR3 with reference TRBV7-7 and TRBJ2-3 gives the whole variable domain GAGVSQSPRYKVTKRGQDVTLRCDPISSHATLYWYQQALGQGPEFLTYFNYEAQPDKSGLPSDRFSAERPEGSISTLTIQRTEQRDSAMYRCASSSGVEGTQYFGPGTRLTVL.

The chain links TRBV2 to TRBJ2-1, with TRBD2 matching 8 bases. CDR1 is SNHLY, CDR2 FYNNEI, per germline. J was trimmed by 2 bases and V by 7 bases; bases with no gene match: 7. This CDR3 comprises 15 residues. CDR3 DNA sequence: TGTGCCAGCACTAAATCGGGGGGGGCCTACAATGAGCAGTTCTTC. Residues: CASTKSGGAYNEQFF.

This clone was seen only once. The CDR3 loop reads CASRPGGSLYEQYF. The CDR3 coding sequence is TGTGCCAGCCGCCCCGGGGGAAGTCTCTACGAGCAGTACTTC. The chain joins TRBV27 to TRBJ2-7; D is perhaps TRBD2 (6 bases). The germline V gene encodes CDR1 MNHEY and CDR2 SMNVEV (reference sequence). The CDR3 runs 14 residues. Trimming pared 8 bases from V and 3 bases from J, leaving 17 bases between.

The chain carries TRBV18 and TRBJ2-5; D is undetermined. Trimming pared 5 bases from V and 5 bases from J, leaving 12 bases between. This CDR3 is built from 13 residues. Germline CDR1 reads KGHSH; CDR2 reads LQKENI. The CDR3 region is CASSVYADETQYF. CDR3 DNA sequence: TGTGCCAGCTCAGTCTACGCGGACGAGACCCAGTACTTC.

This clone has just one count. This chain uses TRBV5-6 with TRBJ2-1; TRBD2 aligns across 10 bases. Germline CDR1 reads SGHDT; CDR2 reads YYEEEE. The CDR3 contains 15 residues. V trimming: 1 base; J trimming: 9 bases; junction bases outside the gene matches: 7. Written as DNA, the CDR3 is TGTGCCAGCAGCTTGCTTAGCGGGAGGTTGGTTGAGCAGTTCTTC. Encoded protein: CASSLLSGRLVEQFF.

The V gene is TRBV28, the J gene TRBJ2-7; unclear D gene. Per the germline V gene, CDR1 is MDHEN and CDR2 is SYDVKM. Between the trimmed V and J ends, which lost 3 bases and 1 base, there was a span of 7 bases. The CDR3 is 13 amino acids. CDR3: CASSLIASYEQYF. CDR3 coding DNA: TGTGCCAGCAGTTTGATTGCTTCCTACGAGCAGTACTTC.

The chain carries TRBV7-2 and TRBJ1-1; D gene uncertain. With 3 bases removed from V and 3 bases from J, the gap between germline ends came to 8 bases. CDR1 is SGHTA and CDR2 is FQGNSA in the germline V gene. This CDR3 is built from 13 residues. The CDR3 DNA follows: TGTGCCAGCAGCTTGGGCCCTGACACTGAAGCTTTCTTT. Protein product: CASSLGPDTEAFF.

V is TRBV7-9 and J is TRBJ2-1; the D is unclear. V lost 2 bases and J 10 bases, leaving 9 bases between the germline ends. The germline CDR1 and CDR2 sequences are SEHNR and FQNEAQ (reference sequence). The CDR3 has 12 residues. CDR3 loop: CASSLSQREQFF. As DNA, the CDR3 is TGTGCCAGCAGCTTATCACAACGGGAGCAGTTCTTC.

This chain connects TRBV9 to TRBJ2-2; 8 bases agree with TRBD2. Trimming at V came to 4 bases and at J to 5 bases, leaving 4 bases not matched to a gene. Germline CDR1 is SGDLS and CDR2 is YYNGEE. The CDR3 consists of 14 residues. The CDR3 sequence: CASSLTSGTGELFF. CDR3 sequence (DNA): TGTGCCAGCAGCCTAACTAGCGGTACCGGGGAGCTGTTTTTT.

V usage is TRBV15 and J usage is TRBJ2-3, with 7 bases fitting TRBD1. The CDR3 covers 15 residues. Germline CDR1 LNHNV, CDR2 YYDKDF (reference sequence). J gave up 4 bases and V 4 bases, and 8 bases lay outside the gene matches. The CDR3 sequence is CATSNGDSRADTQYF. CDR3 DNA sequence: TGTGCCACCAGCAATGGGGACAGTCGGGCAGATACGCAGTATTTT.

The rearrangement uses TRBV10-3 and TRBJ2-2, with 9 bases aligning to TRBD2. Trimming removed 6 bases from V and 4 bases from J; junction bases left unmatched: 6. The CDR3 runs 15 residues. Per germline, CDR1 ENHRY and CDR2 SYGVKD. This chain's CDR3 is CAIRSSGTGTGELFF. CDR3 DNA: TGTGCCATCAGATCTAGCGGGACCGGCACCGGGGAGCTGTTTTTT.

The rearrangement uses TRBV4-2 and TRBJ1-2; perhaps TRBD1 as D (6 bases). Trimming left V 3 bases short and J 7 bases short, with 12 bases between. In germline, CDR1 is LGHNA, CDR2 YNFKEQ. This CDR3 has 13 amino acids. The CDR3 DNA sequence: TGTGCCAGCAGCCAGGAGGGGGGCCCTGGCTACACCTTC. This gives the protein CASSQEGGPGYTF.

For this clone: Germline is not matched at one junction end, which may reflect a read error. J is TRBJ1-1 and V is TRBV7-9; D uncertain. CDR1 is SEHNR and CDR2 is FQNEAQ in the germline V gene (reference sequence). This CDR3 comprises 14 residues. The CDR3 DNA is TGTGCCAGCAGTTTAGGGTCTCCCTGGACTGAAGCTTTCTTT. Residues: CASSLGSPWTEAFF.

This chain uses TRBV29-1 with TRBJ2-7; 7 nucleotides match TRBD1. V was clipped by 3 bases and J by 2 bases; unmatched bases: 7. Germline CDR1 is SQVTM and CDR2 is ANQGSEA. This CDR3 region has 14 residues. CDR3 region: CSVEEQGTPYEQYF. The CDR3 DNA is TGCAGCGTTGAGGAACAGGGGACCCCCTACGAGCAGTACTTC.